This TCR beta chain is drawn from a study of T cell responses to AZD1222 COVID-19 vaccine. The CDR3 totals 15 residues. The V and J ends lost 5 bases and 2 bases, in that order; junction bases with no gene match: 4. Germline values: CDR1 WNHNN, CDR2 SYGVQD (reference sequence). General study results and limits: Clonal diversity may have been underestimated, and the donors were mostly white British, with more females than males. No day 14 peak samples; only post-peak repertoires were characterized. Just a handful of people given AZD1222 tested seropositive at baseline.

The repertoire was sequenced with immunoSEQ multiplex PCR; TCRdb's copy has only in-frame clones and lacks some. The data show roughly 76,000 clones, 86% seen once. Concerning this clone itself: The antigen is unknown.

This chain joins TRBV10-1 and TRBJ2-2; 8 bases agree with TRBD1. The source is an adult in good health. The sequencing here drew on peripheral blood, taken on day 0 of AZD1222 vaccination. In DNA form, the CDR3 reads TGCGCCAGCAGTTTGGACAGGGCCAACACCGGGGAGCTGTTTTTT. It encodes CASSLDRANTGELFF.